Below, 18 T cell receptor beta chains from the same sample are listed, as sequenced in a study of vaccination and CD4 T cells after COVID-19. As for treatment: approximately 9-day PBMC culture with coronavirus spike peptide pools or control peptides (ViraFEST assay). An Oncomine TCR Beta short-read assay was used to sequence the DNA from cultured CD4+ T cells. TCRdb ran MiXCR on the PCR reads and lists one entry per CDR3 protein. The table includes about 18,000 distinct CDR3 sequences, around half detected once. Their specific antigens are unknown. Sequenced: CD4+ T cells from blood, cultured in vitro. All receptors derive from a human donor who had recovered from COVID-19.

The chain recombines TRBV19 with TRBJ2-3; D not resolved. CDR3 length: 13 amino acids. Trimming took 6 bases from V and 1 from J, leaving 8 bases between them. The V gene's germline CDR1 is LNHDA and CDR2 SQIVND (reference sequence). The CDR3 here is CASRTAGTDTQYF. The CDR3 bases are TGTGCCAGTAGAACTGCTGGCACAGATACGCAGTATTTT.

The genes are TRBV7-2 and TRBJ1-6; 7 bases fit TRBD1. Germline V gives CDR1 SGHTA, CDR2 FQGNSA. After removal of 5 bases from V and 7 bases from J, the junction contained 8 bases not matched to a gene. CDR3 size: 15 residues. This CDR3 is CASSAGDRRNSPLHF. In DNA, the CDR3 is TGTGCCAGCAGCGCCGGGGACAGAAGGAATTCACCCCTCCACTTT.

This CDR3 is CATSDLNSLDIHNSPLHF. The CDR3 nucleotides are TGTGCCACCAGTGACTTAAACTCCCTGGATATACATAATTCACCCCTCCACTTT. The V call is TRBV24-1, the J call TRBJ1-6; D gene uncertain. This CDR3 has 18 amino acids. V shed 4 bases and J shed 5 bases, with 20 bases lying between them. Germline loops: CDR1 KGHDR, CDR2 SFDVKD.

This clonotype was seen a single time. The chain combines TRBV6-5 with TRBJ1-1; D call uncertain. Per the germline V gene, CDR1 is MNHEY and CDR2 is SVGAGI. The CDR3 runs to 13 residues. Trimming shortened V by 4 bases and J by 0 bases, and 6 bases separated the two germline ends. The CDR3 reads CASSSTVNTEAFF. DNA for the CDR3: TGTGCCAGCAGTTCCACGGTGAACACTGAAGCTTTCTTT.

The gene calls are TRBV6-1 and TRBJ1-4; TRBD1 might be the D (6 bases). This CDR3 has 14 residues. Germline V gene lookup returns CDR1 MNHNS and CDR2 SASEGT. V lost 5 bases to trimming and J lost 8 bases, with 15 bases between them. DNA of the CDR3: TGTGCCAGCAGTAGGGAGGGGGTTTGGGAAAAACTGTTTTTT. Translated, it gives CASSREGVWEKLFF.

This clonotype was observed a few times. The CDR3 loop reads CSARDGRTATNEKLFF. CDR3 nucleotide sequence: TGCAGTGCTAGAGATGGCCGGACGGCAACTAATGAAAAACTGTTTTTT. V and J are TRBV20-1 and TRBJ1-4; D is uncertain. V gave up 0 bases and J gave up 0 bases, with 11 bases separating them. In germline, CDR1 is DFQATT, CDR2 SNEGSKA (reference sequence). There are 16 residues in the CDR3.

V is TRBV24-1 and J is TRBJ1-2; D unclear. The V gene's germline CDR1 is KGHDR and CDR2 SFDVKD. The CDR3 sequence is 15 residues long. Trimming pared 9 bases from V and 3 bases from J, leaving 19 bases between. For the CDR3, the DNA is TGTGCCACCGCTTCTGGGGTCTTTGGAGACTATGGCTACACCTTC. It codes for CATASGVFGDYGYTF.

The chain employs TRBV7-9 and TRBJ2-2; 7 nucleotides agree with TRBD2. There are 15 residues in the CDR3. CDR1 and CDR2 from the germline V gene are SEHNR and FQNEAQ (reference sequence). Trimming at V came to 5 bases and at J to 9 bases, leaving 12 bases not matched to a gene. The CDR3 DNA reads TGTGCCAGCAGCCCCCAGGTACTAGCGACGAGGGAGCTGTTTTTT. Its translation is CASSPQVLATRELFF.

The chain employs TRBV19 and TRBJ2-7; D is uncertain. This CDR3 is 11 amino acids long. CDR1 and CDR2 (germline): LNHDA, SQIVND (reference sequence). V gave up 1 base and J gave up 7 bases, with 5 bases separating them. The CDR3 nucleotides read TGTGCCAGTAGTATAGGTCTAGAGCAGTACTTC. Protein sequence: CASSIGLEQYF.

This clonotype was picked up a small number of times. CDR3 sequence: CAGGQGGNYGYTF. The CDR3 nucleotides are TGTGCCGGTGGACAGGGAGGTAACTATGGCTACACCTTC. The V and J genes are TRBV7-9 and TRBJ1-2; 8 nucleotides line up with TRBD1. The length of the CDR3 is 13 residues. Per germline, CDR1 SEHNR and CDR2 FQNEAQ (reference sequence). The ends lost 11 bases at V and 1 base at J; junction bases unmatched: 6.

The genes are TRBV2 and TRBJ2-5; 8 nucleotides match TRBD2. Germline CDR1 reads SNHLY; CDR2 reads FYNNEI. Trimming at V came to 2 bases and at J to 6 bases, leaving 8 bases not matched to a gene. The CDR3 is 15 amino acids. CDR3 loop: CASSERAGVVKTQYF. As DNA, the CDR3 is TGTGCCAGCAGTGAACGAGCGGGGGTCGTAAAGACCCAGTACTTC. The whole variable domain, filled in from reference TRBV2 and TRBJ2-5, reads EPEVTQTPSHQVTQMGQEVILRCVPISNHLYFYWYRQILGQKVEFLVSFYNNEISEKSEIFDDQFSVERPDGSNFTLKIRSTKLEDSAMYFCASSERAGVVKTQYFGPGTRLLVL.

The genes are TRBV19 and TRBJ1-6, with D hard to call. Trimming pared 3 bases from V and 7 bases from J, leaving 16 bases between. Per germline, CDR1 LNHDA and CDR2 SQIVND (reference sequence). The CDR3 length is 16 residues. CDR3 sequence reads: CASSIPGQADNSPLHF. Written as DNA, the CDR3 is TGTGCCAGTAGTATCCCCGGCCAGGCTGACAATTCACCCCTCCACTTT.

CDR3 amino acids: CASSSPGGPDTQYF. For the CDR3, the DNA is TGTGCCAGCAGTTCCCCTGGAGGGCCAGATACGCAGTATTTT. This chain connects TRBV12-3 or TRBV12-4 to TRBJ2-3; tentatively, D is TRBD2 (6 bases). The V end lost 4 bases, the J end lost 4 bases, and 12 bases lay between the germline ends. The CDR3 consists of 14 residues.

V and J are TRBV28 and TRBJ1-1, with D possibly TRBD1 on 5 matching bases. Per germline, CDR1 MDHEN and CDR2 SYDVKM. The CDR3 is 13 residues long. Trimming cost V 7 bases and J 11 bases, with 20 bases left between them. Written as DNA, the CDR3 is TGTGCCAGCACAGGCCGGGGCAGTTCTTGGGCTTTCTTT. As protein: CASTGRGSSWAFF.

The chain couples TRBV7-8 to TRBJ2-5; D possibly matches TRBD1 or TRBD2 (6 bases each). The CDR3 has 14 amino acids. CDR1 SGHVS and CDR2 FQNEAQ come from the germline V gene. Trimming cost V 5 bases and J 0 bases, with 10 bases left between them. The CDR3 region has the DNA TGTGCCAGCAGCCCAGGGGAGGACCAAGAGACCCAGTACTTC. Amino acids: CASSPGEDQETQYF.

This clonotype turned up a few times. V is TRBV7-2 and J is TRBJ1-5; D call uncertain. Germline values: CDR1 SGHTA, CDR2 FQGNSA. The V end was cut by 4 bases, the J end by 4 bases, with 11 bases between. The CDR3 runs 14 residues. CDR3 sequence: CASSSRARNQPQHF. The CDR3 DNA reads TGTGCCAGCAGCTCCCGGGCCAGGAATCAGCCCCAGCATTTT.

The rearrangement links TRBV7-2 to TRBJ1-1; tentatively, D is TRBD1 (5 bases). The V end lost 5 bases, the J end lost 1 base, and 14 bases lay between the germline ends. The CDR3 is made up of 15 amino acids. The germline gives CDR1 SGHTA, CDR2 FQGNSA. The CDR3 reads CASSANPDRNTEAFF. Written as DNA, the CDR3 is TGTGCCAGCAGCGCCAATCCCGACAGGAACACTGAAGCTTTCTTT.

The chain employs TRBV28 and TRBJ1-5; 8 bases align to TRBD1. V was pared by 2 bases and J by 1 base, with 4 bases of the junction left unmatched. The CDR3 length is 16 residues. The germline V gene has CDR1 MDHEN and CDR2 SYDVKM. The CDR3 region is CASSLPDRASNQPQHF. CDR3 DNA: TGTGCCAGCAGTTTACCGGACAGGGCGAGCAATCAGCCCCAGCATTTT.